This T cell receptor (beta chain) stems from a study of beta chain features in type 1 diabetes. The study, taken as a whole, reports: Moderate but significant shortening of TCRB CDR3s was recorded in all four CD4+ subsets from Type 1 diabetes patients.

On this clone itself: Its target is unknown.

Expressed TCRB transcripts were sequenced after all isolated RNA was converted to cDNA. Produced via immunoSEQ multiplex PCR; TCRdb's table is partial and in-frame only. The sample comprises 350,000 to 400,000 clones, 10% to 15% of which are singletons, and around 0.01% rests with the top ten. Germline V gives CDR1 LNHDA, CDR2 SQIVND (reference sequence). The CDR3 has 14 amino acids. Trimming cost V 10 bases and J 4 bases, with 17 bases left between them. CD45RO/CCR7/CD25/CD127/CD95/CD27 sorting isolated CD4+ naive, central memory, regulatory and stem cell-like memory cells. This TCR was recovered from a woman aged 18-30 years with type 1 diabetes. The chain carries TRBV19 and TRBJ2-1; D is unresolved. Sequencing input: naive CD4+ T cells from blood. The CDR3 DNA reads TGTGCCACCCAGGCTGGGCTAAGGTACAATGAGCAGTTCTTC. Translating it yields CATQAGLRYNEQFF. Full variable domain (remainder filled in from reference TRBV19 and TRBJ2-1): DGGITQSPKYLFRKEGQNVTLSCEQNLNHDAMYWYRQDPGQGLRLIYYSQIVNDFQKGDIAEGYSVSREKKESFPLTVTSAQKNPTAFYLCATQAGLRYNEQFFGPGTRLTVL.